The 17 T cell receptor beta chains reported below all come from one sample, sequenced in a study of blood T cell repertoires in COVID-19. TCRdb keeps only in-frame clones here, not all; method: immunoSEQ multiplex PCR. Here the sample spans 120,000 or so clones, roughly 72% being singletons. The sample consisted of peripheral blood. These receptors came from a man between 60 and 70 years old with acute or convalescent COVID-19.

V gene TRBV5-1 combines with J gene TRBJ2-3; TRBD2 matches at 13 bases. CDR1 and CDR2 (germline): SGHRS, YFSETQ. The CDR3 loop spans 16 amino acids. After removal of 4 bases from V and 2 bases from J, the junction contained 4 bases not matched to a gene. CDR3 protein: CASSVGTSGNTDTQYF. The CDR3, as DNA: TGCGCCAGCAGCGTTGGGACTAGCGGGAACACAGATACGCAGTATTTT.

V usage is TRBV19 and J usage is TRBJ2-1; TRBD2 aligns across 7 bases. The J segment lost 10 bases and the V segment lost 3 bases, leaving 3 bases of the junction unmatched. CDR3 length: 12 amino acids. Germline CDR1 reads LNHDA; CDR2 reads SQIVND (reference sequence). CDR3 residues: CASSMERGEQFF. CDR3 nucleotides: TGTGCCAGTAGTATGGAGCGGGGCGAGCAGTTCTTC. Full variable domain (remainder filled in from reference TRBV19 and TRBJ2-1): DGGITQSPKYLFRKEGQNVTLSCEQNLNHDAMYWYRQDPGQGLRLIYYSQIVNDFQKGDIAEGYSVSREKKESFPLTVTSAQKNPTAFYLCASSMERGEQFFGPGTRLTVL.

V gene TRBV24-1 combines with J gene TRBJ2-7; 8 bases map to TRBD2. V dropped 4 bases and J dropped 4; count of bases not matched to a gene: 14. The CDR3 length is 17 residues. Germline assignment: CDR1 KGHDR and CDR2 SFDVKD. Here the CDR3 reads CATSERSRASGLYEQYF. The CDR3 DNA reads TGTGCCACCAGTGAAAGGAGCCGGGCTAGCGGGTTATACGAGCAGTACTTC.

The chain is built from TRBV30 and TRBJ2-7; perhaps TRBD2 as D (7 bases). V gave up 4 bases and J gave up 6 bases, with 16 bases separating them. Per the germline V gene, CDR1 is GTSNPN and CDR2 is SVGIG (reference sequence). The CDR3 has 13 residues. The CDR3 loop is CAWTRGRESEQYF. DNA for the CDR3: TGTGCCTGGACGCGGGGGCGCGAATCCGAGCAGTACTTC.

This chain links TRBV30 with TRBJ1-1; D remains unclear. The germline V gene has CDR1 GTSNPN and CDR2 SVGIG (reference sequence). Between the trimmed V and J ends, which lost 2 bases and 3 bases, there was a span of 4 bases. CDR3 length: 11 residues. The CDR3 DNA reads TGTGCCTGGAGTTCGGACACTGAAGCTTTCTTT. Residues: CAWSSDTEAFF.

The chain combines TRBV27 with TRBJ1-2; a possible D gene is TRBD1 (5 bases). The V end was cut by 3 bases, the J end by 2 bases, with 19 bases between. The CDR3 extends over 17 amino acids. From germline, CDR1 is MNHEY and CDR2 SMNVEV (reference sequence). CDR3 protein: CASSFVPRRDTNYGYTF. DNA of the CDR3: TGTGCCAGCAGTTTTGTTCCCCGCAGGGATACCAACTATGGCTACACCTTC.

The chain employs TRBV21-1 and TRBJ1-1. TRBV21-1 is described as a pseudogene. This CDR3 has 14 amino acids. CDR3 amino acids: CASSKGELNTEAFF. The CDR3, as DNA: TGTGCCAGCAGCAAAGGCGAACTGAACACTGAAGCTTTCTTT.

The chain carries TRBV20-1 and TRBJ1-1; D is perhaps TRBD1 (6 bases). This CDR3 is built from 10 residues. Trimming took off 6 bases at V and 11 bases at J, with 13 bases between the two ends. The germline CDR1 and CDR2 sequences are DFQATT and SNEGSKA (reference sequence). The CDR3 DNA follows: TGCAGTGCGGCCCAGGGGCGGGCTTTCTTT. Translating gives CSAAQGRAFF.

The chain employs TRBV4-1 and TRBJ1-6; D remains unclear. The V gene lost 4 bases and the J gene lost 7 bases, with 14 bases spanning the gap. The CDR3 runs 15 residues. Looked up from germline, CDR1 is MGHRA and CDR2 is YSYEKL. The CDR3 region has the DNA TGCGCCAGCAGCCCCAAGCCAGGTTCAAATTCACCCCTCCACTTT. Its protein product is CASSPKPGSNSPLHF.

The chain is built from TRBV10-3 and TRBJ1-1; weak D call: TRBD1 (5 bases). The CDR3 runs 14 residues. The germline V and J ends were trimmed by 4 bases and 3 bases, with 12 bases remaining between them. Germline V gives CDR1 ENHRY, CDR2 SYGVKD. The CDR3 sequence is CAISAADSYTEAFF. CDR3 bases: TGTGCCATCAGTGCAGCCGACAGTTACACTGAAGCTTTCTTT.

This clone turned up a few times. The J gene is TRBJ1-6, the V gene TRBV7-8; unclear D gene. V shed 0 bases and J shed 5 bases, with 14 bases lying between them. This CDR3 contains 17 residues. Per the germline V gene, CDR1 is SGHVS and CDR2 is FQNEAQ. The CDR3 sequence: CASSLAGRLNHNSPLHF. For the CDR3, the DNA is TGTGCCAGCAGCTTAGCCGGCAGGTTGAACCATAATTCACCCCTCCACTTT. The complete variable domain, with remaining parts taken from reference TRBV7-8 and TRBJ1-6, reads GAGVSQSPRYKVAKRGQDVALRCDPISGHVSLFWYQQALGQGPEFLTYFQNEAQLDKSGLPSDRFFAERPEGSVSTLKIQRTQQEDSAVYLCASSLAGRLNHNSPLHFGNGTRLTVT.

This clone has just one count. The chain recombines TRBV7-9 with TRBJ1-6, with D possibly TRBD1 on 6 matching bases. Trimming left V 6 bases short and J 0 bases short, with 15 bases between. Germline CDR1 and CDR2: SEHNR and FQNEAQ (reference sequence). The CDR3 loop spans 17 amino acids. CDR3 nucleotide sequence: TGTGCCAGCAGTTTGGACAGACCGAGCTCCTATAATTCACCCCTCCACTTT. Its translation: CASSLDRPSSYNSPLHF.

CDR3 DNA sequence: TGTGCCAGCAGTTTATGGGGGGAAACCTACAATGAGCAGTTCTTC. It codes for CASSLWGETYNEQFF. The chain couples TRBV2 to TRBJ2-1, with D possibly being TRBD2 (6 bases). Germline CDR1 and CDR2: SNHLY and FYNNEI. This CDR3 region has 15 residues. Trimming cost V 5 bases and J 2 bases, with 13 bases left between them. The variable domain in full, with the rest retrieved from reference TRBV2 and TRBJ2-1, is EPEVTQTPSHQVTQMGQEVILRCVPISNHLYFYWYRQILGQKVEFLVSFYNNEISEKSEIFDDQFSVERPDGSNFTLKIRSTKLEDSAMYFCASSLWGETYNEQFFGPGTRLTVL.

The genes are TRBV4-2 and TRBJ2-2; TRBD1 matches 10 bases. Trimming removed 1 base from V and 0 bases from J; junction bases left unmatched: 11. The CDR3 has 20 residues. From germline, CDR1 is LGHNA and CDR2 YNFKEQ. In DNA, the CDR3 is TGTGCCAGCAGCCAAGCTTCGTTCGGGACAGGGGCACCGAACACCGGGGAGCTGTTTTTT. Amino acid sequence: CASSQASFGTGAPNTGELFF.

This clone was observed many times. This sequence joins TRBV28 and TRBJ1-1, with D perhaps TRBD1 (5 bases). The CDR3 totals 14 residues. The germline CDR1 and CDR2 sequences are MDHEN and SYDVKM. V lost 6 bases and J 5 bases, leaving 16 bases between the germline ends. The CDR3 DNA reads TGTGCCAGCAGGTTAAATGCCAGGGATACTGAAGCTTTCTTT. This gives the protein CASRLNARDTEAFF.

The gene calls are TRBV7-8 and TRBJ1-5, with D unclear. V was clipped by 0 bases and J by 4 bases, with 7 bases between them. Germline loops: CDR1 SGHVS, CDR2 FQNEAQ. The CDR3 is made up of 14 amino acids. CDR3 protein: CASSLAAANQPQHF. CDR3 DNA sequence: TGTGCCAGCAGCTTAGCGGCAGCGAATCAGCCCCAGCATTTT.

This chain links TRBV11-2 with TRBJ1-1; D is perhaps TRBD1 (5 bases). Germline V gene lookup returns CDR1 SGHAT and CDR2 FQNNGV. Trimming took off 5 bases at V and 5 bases at J, with 18 bases between the two ends. The CDR3 has 15 amino acids. The CDR3 nucleotides read TGTGCCAGCAGCACCCGAACAGGCCTCGGGACTGAAGCTTTCTTT. Translated: CASSTRTGLGTEAFF. Full variable domain (remainder filled in from reference TRBV11-2 and TRBJ1-1): EAGVAQSPRYKIIEKRQSVAFWCNPISGHATLYWYQQILGQGPKLLIQFQNNGVVDDSQLPKDRFSAERLKGVDSTLKIQPAKLEDSAVYLCASSTRTGLGTEAFFGQGTRLTVV.